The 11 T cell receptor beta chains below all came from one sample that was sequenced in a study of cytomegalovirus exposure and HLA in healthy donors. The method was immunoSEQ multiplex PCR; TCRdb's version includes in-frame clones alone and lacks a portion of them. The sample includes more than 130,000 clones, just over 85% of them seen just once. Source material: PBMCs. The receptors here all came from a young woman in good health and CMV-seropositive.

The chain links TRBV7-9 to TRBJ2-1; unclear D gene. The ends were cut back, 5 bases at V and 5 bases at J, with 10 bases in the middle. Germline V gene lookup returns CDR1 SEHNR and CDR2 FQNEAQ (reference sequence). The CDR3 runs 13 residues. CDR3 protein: CASSSLRDNEQFF. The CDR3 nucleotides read TGTGCCAGCAGCAGCCTCCGGGACAATGAGCAGTTCTTC. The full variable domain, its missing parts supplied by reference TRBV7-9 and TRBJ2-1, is DTGVSQNPRHKITKRGQNVTFRCDPISEHNRLYWYRQTLGQGPEFLTYFQNEAQLEKSRLLSDRFSAERPKGSFSTLEIQRTEQGDSAMYLCASSSLRDNEQFFGPGTRLTVL.

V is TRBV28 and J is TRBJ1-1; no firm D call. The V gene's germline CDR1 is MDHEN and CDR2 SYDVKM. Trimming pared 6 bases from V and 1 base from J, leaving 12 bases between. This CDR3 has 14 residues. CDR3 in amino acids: CASSASYRNTEAFF. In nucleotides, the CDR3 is TGTGCCAGCAGCGCCTCCTACCGGAACACTGAAGCTTTCTTT. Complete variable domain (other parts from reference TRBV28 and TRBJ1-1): DVKVTQSSRYLVKRTGEKVFLECVQDMDHENMFWYRQDPGLGLRLIYFSYDVKMKEKGDIPEGYSVSREKKERFSLILESASTNQTSMYLCASSASYRNTEAFFGQGTRLTVV.

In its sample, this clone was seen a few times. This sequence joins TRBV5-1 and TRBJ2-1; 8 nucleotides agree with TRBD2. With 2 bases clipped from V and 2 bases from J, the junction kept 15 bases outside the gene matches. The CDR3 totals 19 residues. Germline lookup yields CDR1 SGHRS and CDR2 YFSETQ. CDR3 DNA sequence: TGCGCCAGCAGCTTCCTACCCATAGGACTAGCAAGGACCTACAATGAGCAGTTCTTC. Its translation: CASSFLPIGLARTYNEQFF. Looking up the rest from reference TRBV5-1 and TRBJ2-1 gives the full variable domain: KAGVTQTPRYLIKTRGQQVTLSCSPISGHRSVSWYQQTPGQGLQFLFEYFSETQRNKGNFPGRFSGRQFSNSRSEMNVSTLELGDSALYLCASSFLPIGLARTYNEQFFGPGTRLTVL.

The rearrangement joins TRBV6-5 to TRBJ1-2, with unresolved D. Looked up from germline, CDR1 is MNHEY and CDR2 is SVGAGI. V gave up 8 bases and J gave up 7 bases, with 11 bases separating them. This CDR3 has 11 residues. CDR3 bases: TGTGCCAGCGCAAGCCGAGGTGGCTACACCTTC. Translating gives CASASRGGYTF.

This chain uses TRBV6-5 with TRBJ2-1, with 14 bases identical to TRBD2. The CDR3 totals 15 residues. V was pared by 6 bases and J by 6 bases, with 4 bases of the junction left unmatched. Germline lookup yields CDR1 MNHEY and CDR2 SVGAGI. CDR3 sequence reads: CASSRTSGRINEQFF. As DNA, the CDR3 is TGTGCCAGCAGCCGGACTAGCGGGAGGATCAATGAGCAGTTCTTC.

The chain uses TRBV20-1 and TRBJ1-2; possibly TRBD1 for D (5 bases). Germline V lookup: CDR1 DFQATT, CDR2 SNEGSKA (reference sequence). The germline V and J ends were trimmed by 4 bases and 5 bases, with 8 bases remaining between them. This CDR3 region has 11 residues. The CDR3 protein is CSAKGVYGYTF. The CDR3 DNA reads TGCAGTGCTAAAGGGGTGTATGGCTACACCTTC.

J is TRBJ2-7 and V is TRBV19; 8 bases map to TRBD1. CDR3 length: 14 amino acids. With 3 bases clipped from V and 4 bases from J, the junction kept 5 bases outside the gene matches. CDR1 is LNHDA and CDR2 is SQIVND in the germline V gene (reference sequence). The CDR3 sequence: CASSMDRDGYEQYF. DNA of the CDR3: TGTGCCAGTAGTATGGACAGGGATGGATACGAGCAGTACTTC.

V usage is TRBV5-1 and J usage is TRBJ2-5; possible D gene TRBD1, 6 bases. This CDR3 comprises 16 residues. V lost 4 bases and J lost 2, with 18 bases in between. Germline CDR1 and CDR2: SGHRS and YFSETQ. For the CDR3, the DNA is TGCGCCAGCAGCGCCGGGGTACAGGGAAAACAAGAGACCCAGTACTTC. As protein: CASSAGVQGKQETQYF.

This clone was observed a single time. CDR3 sequence (DNA): TGTGCCAGCAGGAGAGCGGTTCAAGAGACCCAGTACTTC. Encoded protein: CASRRAVQETQYF. The chain uses TRBV5-4 and TRBJ2-5; weak D call: TRBD2 (5 bases). Germline V gene sequence: CDR1 SGHNT, CDR2 YYREEE (reference sequence). This CDR3 has 13 amino acids. V shed 5 bases and J shed 2 bases, with 10 bases lying between them.

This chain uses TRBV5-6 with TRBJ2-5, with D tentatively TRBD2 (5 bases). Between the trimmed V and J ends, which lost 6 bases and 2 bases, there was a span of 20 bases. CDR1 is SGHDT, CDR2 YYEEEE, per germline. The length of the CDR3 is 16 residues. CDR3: CASTEGPAQIQETQYF. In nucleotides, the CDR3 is TGTGCCAGCACCGAGGGCCCCGCACAGATACAAGAGACCCAGTACTTC. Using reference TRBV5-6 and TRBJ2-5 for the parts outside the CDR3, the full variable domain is DAGVTQSPTHLIKTRGQQVTLRCSPKSGHDTVSWYQQALGQGPQFIFQYYEEEERQRGNFPDRFSGHQFPNYSSELNVNALLLGDSALYLCASTEGPAQIQETQYFGPGTRLLVL.

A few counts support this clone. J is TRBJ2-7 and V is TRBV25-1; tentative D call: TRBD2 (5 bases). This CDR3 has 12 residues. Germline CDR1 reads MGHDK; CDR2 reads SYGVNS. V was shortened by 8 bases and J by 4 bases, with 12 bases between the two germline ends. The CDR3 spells CASGVRDYEQYF. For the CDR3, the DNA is TGTGCCAGCGGGGTGAGGGATTACGAGCAGTACTTC.